The 9 T cell receptor beta chains below were found in one sample sequenced in a study of molecular identifiers for immune sequencing clone quantification. TCRdb passed the PCR reads through MiXCR, listing each CDR3 protein once. Seen here are some 680,000 distinct CDR3 sequences, roughly 23% observed once, and the top ten hold 0.6% to 0.9%. The sample comprised naive CD8+ T cells from blood, with Jurkat cell RNA spiked in. The subset denotes: FACS-sorted CD8+CD4-CCR7+CD45RA+ naive T cells. The receptors stem from a human donor in good health. Some libraries in this study had Jurkat cell RNA spiked in.

Notes on this clonotype: This may stem from a read error, because a much larger clone lies one nucleotide away. Because it lacks the conserved phenylalanine or tryptophan at the end, this CDR3 is likely a read error. Written as DNA, the CDR3 is TGTGCCAGCAGCGTAGTCGAGGGGTACGAGCAGTACCTC. Amino acids: CASSVVEGYEQYL. This chain links TRBV9 with TRBJ2-7; possibly TRBD1 or TRBD2 for D (5 bases each). The V end lost 0 bases, the J end lost 4 bases, and 8 bases lay between the germline ends. The CDR3 sequence is 13 residues long. The germline gives CDR1 SGDLS, CDR2 YYNGEE.

This clonotype came up many times. This chain links TRBV11-2 with TRBJ2-3; D is perhaps TRBD2 (6 bases). Germline values: CDR1 SGHAT, CDR2 FQNNGV. The CDR3 is 14 residues long. With 3 bases removed from V and 6 bases from J, the gap between germline ends came to 13 bases. The CDR3 region has the DNA TGTGCCAGCAGCTTGATTAGCGGCGGGGATACGCAGTATTTT. It yields the protein CASSLISGGDTQYF.

The sample holds many counts of this clonotype. V and J are TRBV7-9 and TRBJ2-7, with 7 bases fitting TRBD2. The CDR3 spans 14 residues. Germline CDR1 and CDR2: SEHNR and FQNEAQ (reference sequence). J was trimmed by 5 bases and V by 4 bases; bases with no gene match: 8. CDR3: CASSSTTTSDEQYF. In DNA form, the CDR3 reads TGTGCCAGCAGCTCGACTACCACTAGCGACGAGCAGTACTTC.

A few counts support this clonotype. The J gene is TRBJ2-5, the V gene TRBV6-2 or TRBV6-3; TRBD1 is a possible D gene (5 bases). The germline V and J ends were trimmed by 4 bases and 5 bases, with 17 bases remaining between them. Germline CDR1 and CDR2: MNHEY and SVGEGT. The CDR3 is 15 residues long. The CDR3: CASSFTGRSRETQYF. The CDR3 nucleotides read TGTGCCAGCAGTTTCACAGGACGATCACGGGAGACCCAGTACTTC.

This clonotype has a handful of counts. V usage is TRBV12-3 or TRBV12-4 and J usage is TRBJ2-1; D call uncertain. The CDR3 extends over 13 amino acids. Trimming shortened V by 3 bases and J by 3 bases, and 6 bases separated the two germline ends. This CDR3 is CASSFSIYNEQFF. The CDR3 DNA sequence: TGTGCCAGCAGTTTCAGCATCTACAATGAGCAGTTCTTC.

This clonotype was observed at least ten times. This chain connects TRBV9 to TRBJ2-3; D assignment may be TRBD1 or TRBD2 (5 bases each). Germline lookup yields CDR1 SGDLS and CDR2 YYNGEE. The CDR3 sequence is 17 residues long. Between the trimmed V and J ends, which lost 6 bases and 0 bases, there was a span of 20 bases. The CDR3: CASNSPRGAASTDTQYF. Written as DNA, the CDR3 is TGTGCCAGCAACTCCCCCCGAGGGGCCGCTAGCACAGATACGCAGTATTTT.

This clonotype was observed at least ten times. This chain uses TRBV11-2 with TRBJ1-5; TRBD1 is a possible D gene (6 bases). The V gene's germline CDR1 is SGHAT and CDR2 FQNNGV. Trimming stripped 5 bases from V and 0 bases from J, with 14 bases between. The CDR3 has 16 residues. The CDR3 sequence: CASSQQNRVSNQPQHF. The CDR3 DNA follows: TGTGCCAGCAGCCAACAGAACAGGGTTAGCAATCAGCCCCAGCATTTT. Together with reference TRBV11-2 and TRBJ1-5, the CDR3 gives the full variable domain: EAGVAQSPRYKIIEKRQSVAFWCNPISGHATLYWYQQILGQGPKLLIQFQNNGVVDDSQLPKDRFSAERLKGVDSTLKIQPAKLEDSAVYLCASSQQNRVSNQPQHFGDGTRLSIL.

There are a few counts of this clonotype. The gene calls are TRBV7-6 and TRBJ1-4; D is possibly TRBD1 (5 bases). Between the trimmed V and J ends, which lost 5 bases and 8 bases, there was a span of 15 bases. The CDR3 consists of 14 residues. Germline values: CDR1 SGHVS, CDR2 FNYEAQ. DNA for the CDR3: TGTGCCAGCAGCCCCGGGCGGGGGTCGGAAAAACTGTTTTTT. Protein: CASSPGRGSEKLFF. Using reference TRBV7-6 and TRBJ1-4 for the parts outside the CDR3, the full variable domain is GAGVSQSPRYKVTKRGQDVALRCDPISGHVSLYWYRQALGQGPEFLTYFNYEAQQDKSGLPNDRFSAERPEGSISTLTIQRTEQRDSAMYRCASSPGRGSEKLFFGSGTQLSVL.

This clonotype came up a few times. The chain recombines TRBV27 with TRBJ1-5; D not resolved. The germline V gene has CDR1 MNHEY and CDR2 SMNVEV (reference sequence). V lost 5 bases and J lost 8, with 10 bases in between. This CDR3 contains 12 residues. The CDR3 loop is CASSPLGEPQHF. CDR3 coding DNA: TGTGCCAGCAGTCCCTTAGGAGAGCCCCAGCATTTT.